The 21 T cell receptor beta chains reported below all come from one sample, sequenced in a study of blood T cell repertoires in COVID-19 (dated by TCRdb to the early 2020s). Library preparation was by the immunoSEQ multiplex PCR assay. TCRdb holds this immuneACCESS table with in-frame rearrangements only. Some clones are missing; in checked studies, unresolved V genes explain under half, and the rest has no known cause. For this sample there are 160,000 or so clones; 70% to 90% appear just once. 5% to 6% of the sample rests with the top ten. Sequenced material: PBMCs or T cells enriched from blood (not recorded which). Every receptor here comes from a man aged 35-49 years who had recovered from COVID-19.

The rearrangement links TRBV9 to TRBJ2-1, with 14 bases that match TRBD2. The CDR3 spans 19 residues. Per the germline V gene, CDR1 is SGDLS and CDR2 is YYNGEE. With 4 bases clipped from V and 0 bases from J, the junction kept 9 bases outside the gene matches. CDR3 DNA sequence: TGTGCCAGCAGCTACGGACTAGCGGGGGGACTTAGCTCCTACAATGAGCAGTTCTTC. Its protein is CASSYGLAGGLSSYNEQFF.

The V call is TRBV5-1, the J call TRBJ2-5, with a weak D call TRBD2 (6 bases). The CDR3 spans 15 residues. Looked up from germline, CDR1 is SGHRS and CDR2 is YFSETQ. Trimming removed 7 bases from V and 5 bases from J, with 21 bases in between. CDR3 sequence (DNA): TGCGCCAGCGAGGGCGGGGAGACCTTGGGGGAGACCCAGTACTTC. It encodes CASEGGETLGETQYF.

The chain couples TRBV7-6 to TRBJ2-1; D is possibly TRBD2 (5 bases). This CDR3 is built from 17 residues. Germline assignment: CDR1 SGHVS and CDR2 FNYEAQ. Trimming stripped 1 base from V and 0 bases from J, with 13 bases between. DNA of the CDR3: TGTGCCAGCAGCTTAGAGGAGCGGACCAGCTCCTACAATGAGCAGTTCTTC. This gives the protein CASSLEERTSSYNEQFF.

CDR3 sequence reads: CASTPGARGTTDTQYF. The CDR3 region has the DNA TGTGCCAGCACCCCAGGTGCACGGGGAACCACAGATACGCAGTATTTT. V and J are TRBV5-8 and TRBJ2-3, with TRBD2 as a possible D gene (5 bases). The CDR3 is made up of 16 amino acids. Germline V gives CDR1 SGHTS, CDR2 YDEGEE. The germline V and J ends were trimmed by 6 bases and 2 bases, with 19 bases remaining between them.

This clone is a singleton in its sample. V and J are TRBV30 and TRBJ2-2, with a tentative D call TRBD2 (6 bases). CDR3 length: 15 amino acids. CDR1 and CDR2 from the germline V gene are GTSNPN and SVGIG (reference sequence). V was cut by 4 bases and J by 3 bases, with 15 bases left in between. The CDR3 coding sequence is TGTGCCTGGACTCAACCCGCGGGGTACACCGGGGAGCTGTTTTTT. Protein sequence: CAWTQPAGYTGELFF.

V and J are TRBV9 and TRBJ2-1; 8 bases fit TRBD2. Germline assignment: CDR1 SGDLS and CDR2 YYNGEE. The trim removed 0 bases at V and 3 bases at J, leaving 5 bases unmatched. This CDR3 comprises 16 residues. The CDR3 bases are TGTGCCAGCAGCGTAGACGCGGGGGGCATCTACAATGAGCAGTTCTTC. It yields the protein CASSVDAGGIYNEQFF.

V gene TRBV30 combines with J gene TRBJ2-2; 13 bases map to TRBD2. Germline CDR1 GTSNPN, CDR2 SVGIG (reference sequence). CDR3 length: 17 residues. V lost 5 bases to trimming and J lost 0 bases; unmatched junction nucleotides: 6. This chain's CDR3 is CAWGGLAGNANTGELFF. CDR3 bases: TGTGCCTGGGGGGGACTAGCGGGGAACGCGAACACCGGGGAGCTGTTTTTT.

This rearrangement joins TRBV18 to TRBJ1-1, with 9 bases aligning to TRBD1. The length of the CDR3 is 17 residues. V shed 3 bases and J 3 bases; nucleotides not matched to a gene: 11. Germline-derived CDR1 and CDR2 are KGHSH and LQKENI. CDR3 DNA: TGTGCCAGCTCACCCAGAACAGGGGGCGGAGGTGACACTGAAGCTTTCTTT. This gives the protein CASSPRTGGGGDTEAFF.

J is TRBJ2-2 and V is TRBV11-1; 7 nucleotides match TRBD2. Germline lookup yields CDR1 SGHAT and CDR2 FQDESV (reference sequence). V shed 6 bases, J shed 0 bases, and the junction held 7 bases outside the gene matches. This CDR3 has 16 amino acids. The chain's CDR3 is CASRSRGVANTGELFF. The CDR3, as DNA: TGTGCCAGCAGGTCCCGGGGGGTCGCGAACACCGGGGAGCTGTTTTTT.

In its sample, this clone was seen a few times. The sample contains more than one DNA sequence encoding this CDR3. V gene TRBV5-1 combines with J gene TRBJ2-1, with 11 bases that match TRBD2. Per the germline V gene, CDR1 is SGHRS and CDR2 is YFSETQ. The CDR3 is 15 amino acids. V shed 3 bases, J shed 2 bases, and the junction held 1 base outside the gene matches. CDR3 sequence (DNA): TGCGCCAGCAGCTCACTAGCGGGGGCCTACAATGAGCAGTTCTTC. Residues: CASSSLAGAYNEQFF.

The rearrangement links TRBV12-3 or TRBV12-4 to TRBJ1-5; TRBD1 might be the D (6 bases). This CDR3 has 12 amino acids. Between the trimmed V and J ends, which lost 6 bases and 11 bases, there was a span of 14 bases. The CDR3 DNA sequence: TGTGCCAGCAGCTCCGCCTCAGGGGCCCAGCATTTT. It codes for CASSSASGAQHF.

The V call is TRBV5-1, the J call TRBJ2-4, with D maybe TRBD1 (6 bases). Germline-derived CDR1 and CDR2 are SGHRS and YFSETQ. V lost 5 bases and J lost 8, with 14 bases in between. CDR3 length: 13 amino acids. Here the CDR3 DNA reads TGCGCCAGCAGTTCAGGGGATTCGGACATTCAGTACTTC. Its translation is CASSSGDSDIQYF.

The chain combines TRBV6-5 with TRBJ2-7, with 9 bases that match TRBD1. The junction had 7 bases not matched to a gene; V was cut back by 6 bases and J by 7 bases. CDR1 and CDR2 from the germline V gene are MNHEY and SVGAGI. This CDR3 comprises 13 residues. CDR3 nucleotides: TGTGCCAGCAGGGGGACAGGGTTTATAGAGCAGTACGTC. It encodes CASRGTGFIEQYV.

The gene calls are TRBV5-8 and TRBJ2-1; D perhaps matches TRBD1 (6 bases). The CDR3 runs to 14 residues. Germline V lookup: CDR1 SGHTS, CDR2 YDEGEE. The V end was cut by 0 bases, the J end by 3 bases, with 7 bases between. CDR3 DNA: TGTGCCAGCAGCTTGGGGACAGACTACAATGAGCAGTTCTTC. This translates into CASSLGTDYNEQFF.

The chain recombines TRBV7-9 with TRBJ1-2; 9 bases line up with TRBD1. V gave up 5 bases and J gave up 3 bases; unmatched junction bases: 10. This CDR3 has 16 residues. Per germline, CDR1 SEHNR and CDR2 FQNEAQ (reference sequence). CDR3 coding DNA: TGTGCCAGCAGCGCCCGGACAGGGGAGGGATACTATGGCTACACCTTC. Encoded protein: CASSARTGEGYYGYTF.

The gene calls are TRBV27 and TRBJ2-3; the match to TRBD2 covers 7 bases. The germline gives CDR1 MNHEY, CDR2 SMNVEV (reference sequence). V lost 2 bases to trimming and J lost 8 bases; unmatched junction nucleotides: 10. This CDR3 has 15 residues. For the CDR3, the DNA is TGTGCCAGCAGTTTAGGGGGGACTACTCCCGGTACGCAGTATTTT. This translates into CASSLGGTTPGTQYF.

This clone has more than one count but fewer than ten. This chain links TRBV3-1 (or the pseudogene TRBV3-2) with TRBJ1-2; D unclear. The germline CDR1 and CDR2 sequences are LGHDT and YNNKEL (reference sequence). The CDR3 loop spans 17 amino acids. Trimming removed 3 bases from V and 2 bases from J, with 19 bases in between. CDR3 nucleotide sequence: TGTGCCAGCAGCCAGGGCCTTGGTTCCTTGTCCAACTATGGCTACACCTTC. Translating it yields CASSQGLGSLSNYGYTF.

This chain joins TRBV5-1 and TRBJ1-2; 10 nucleotides line up with TRBD1. The CDR3 spans 15 residues. CDR1 and CDR2 (germline): SGHRS, YFSETQ. V lost 0 bases, J lost 6 bases, and 5 bases stayed unmatched. The CDR3 bases are TGCGCCAGCAGCTTGGAGGGACAGGGGATACATGGCTACACCTTC. It encodes CASSLEGQGIHGYTF.

The CDR3: CASNTAGARGNEQFF. The CDR3 DNA is TGCGCCAGCAACACAGCGGGGGCCCGAGGGAATGAGCAGTTCTTC. The genes are TRBV5-1 and TRBJ2-1, with 8 bases identical to TRBD2. V shed 6 bases and J 7 bases; nucleotides not matched to a gene: 12. CDR3 length: 15 residues. Germline V gene data show CDR1 as SGHRS and CDR2 as YFSETQ.

This clone was found a few times. The rearrangement uses TRBV10-1 and TRBJ1-1; tentatively, D is TRBD1 (5 bases). Germline CDR1 and CDR2: WNHNN and SYGVQD (reference sequence). The germline V and J ends were trimmed by 6 bases and 1 base, with 9 bases remaining between them. The CDR3 contains 13 residues. The CDR3 here is CASRLDKNTEAFF. The CDR3 coding sequence is TGCGCCAGCAGACTGGACAAGAACACTGAAGCTTTCTTT.

The rearrangement links TRBV5-1 to TRBJ1-3; 8 bases are a match to TRBD1. J lost 4 bases, V lost 0 bases, and 3 bases had no gene match. The CDR3 covers 15 residues. Germline V lookup: CDR1 SGHRS, CDR2 YFSETQ. The CDR3 sequence is CASSLDGTGGNTIYF. CDR3 DNA sequence: TGCGCCAGCAGCTTGGATGGGACAGGCGGAAACACCATATATTTT.